These 22 T cell receptor beta chains originate from one sample sequenced in a study of cytomegalovirus exposure and HLA in healthy donors. The study ran its PCR with 60 Vbeta and 13 Jbeta primers. Data came from immunoSEQ multiplex PCR; TCRdb stores just in-frame clones and leaves some out. This repertoire shows about 89,000 clones, less than 85% found once; its top ten account for 7.4%. The sample consisted of PBMCs. Every receptor here comes from a man aged 35-49 years in good health and CMV-seropositive.

This chain joins TRBV10-1 and TRBJ2-1; D gene ambiguous. Germline CDR1 is WNHNN and CDR2 is SYGVQD (reference sequence). The CDR3 has 15 residues. V dropped 3 bases and J dropped 3 bases, with 12 bases sitting between them. The CDR3 DNA reads as TGCGCCAGCAGTGATGGCGGTTCGAGCTACAATGAGCAGTTCTTC. Its protein product is CASSDGGSSYNEQFF.

V usage is TRBV19 and J usage is TRBJ2-7, with 11 positions matching TRBD2. CDR3 length equals 16 residues. Germline-derived CDR1 and CDR2 are LNHDA and SQIVND (reference sequence). V lost 5 bases, J lost 3 bases, and 9 bases stayed unmatched. In DNA, the CDR3 is TGTGCCAGTAGTGCCCAGACTAGCGGGATTGGCTACGAGCAGTACTTC. This codes for CASSAQTSGIGYEQYF.

V usage is TRBV6-6 and J usage is TRBJ1-4; no reliable D call. Trimming took 1 base from V and 8 from J, leaving 11 bases between them. Germline V gene sequence: CDR1 MNHNY, CDR2 SVGAGI (reference sequence). The CDR3 contains 14 residues. This CDR3 is CASSYFDGEEKLFF. DNA for the CDR3: TGTGCCAGCAGTTACTTCGATGGGGAGGAAAAACTGTTTTTT.

The chain carries TRBV7-6 and TRBJ2-5, with 7 bases that match TRBD1. The CDR3 loop spans 14 amino acids. CDR1 and CDR2 from the germline V gene are SGHVS and FNYEAQ. J lost 5 bases, V lost 1 base, and 4 bases had no gene match. The CDR3 DNA reads as TGTGCCAGCAGCTTAGTAAGCAGGGGGGAGACCCAGTACTTC. Translating gives CASSLVSRGETQYF.

This clone came up a few times. Sequence at one end of the junction differs from germline and may be a read error. This sequence joins TRBV10-3 and TRBJ1-3, with 7 bases fitting TRBD1. Germline V gene data show CDR1 as ENHRY and CDR2 as SYGVKD. This CDR3 is built from 15 residues. CDR3 protein: CAIGDRVSSGNTIYF. The CDR3 bases are TGTGCCATCGGTGACAGGGTTAGCTCTGGAAACACCATATATTTT.

The genes are TRBV7-2 and TRBJ1-5; TRBD1 matches 7 bases. Trimming cost V 3 bases and J 4 bases; bases outside gene matches: 6. CDR3 size: 15 residues. Germline V gives CDR1 SGHTA, CDR2 FQGNSA. The CDR3 nucleotides read TGTGCCAGCAGCTTGACAGGGCTAGCAAATCAGCCCCAGCATTTT. It encodes CASSLTGLANQPQHF.

The rearrangement uses TRBV7-3 and TRBJ2-3; maybe TRBD2 (7 bases). CDR1 and CDR2 (germline): SGHTA, FQGTGA. V shed 1 base and J shed 4 bases, with 12 bases lying between them. The CDR3 extends over 15 amino acids. CDR3 nucleotide sequence: TGTGCCAGCAGCTTAAGTGGGGGGGGCTCAGATACGCAGTATTTT. This encodes CASSLSGGGSDTQYF. Full variable domain (outside the CDR3, taken from reference TRBV7-3 and TRBJ2-3): GAGVSQTPSNKVTEKGKYVELRCDPISGHTALYWYRQSLGQGPEFLIYFQGTGAADDSGLPNDRFFAVRPEGSVSTLKIQRTERGDSAVYLCASSLSGGGSDTQYFGPGTRLTVL.

This chain uses TRBV7-9 with TRBJ2-7, with TRBD2 matching 10 bases. This CDR3 has 19 residues. In germline, CDR1 is SEHNR, CDR2 FQNEAQ (reference sequence). The V segment lost 1 base and the J segment 0 bases; nucleotides outside the gene matches: 12. As DNA, the CDR3 is TGTGCCAGCAGCTTAGTAATGTCTAGCGGGGGCCTAAGCTCCTACGAGCAGTACTTC. It codes for CASSLVMSSGGLSSYEQYF.

The rearrangement links TRBV6-5 to TRBJ1-1; D is unresolved. Trimming pared 4 bases from V and 10 bases from J, leaving 10 bases between. CDR1 and CDR2 (germline): MNHEY, SVGAGI. The CDR3 length is 11 residues. The CDR3 region has the DNA TGTGCCAGCAGTTCGGCCGAGGGAGCTTTCTTT. Protein product: CASSSAEGAFF.

This clone was seen just once. This chain connects TRBV14 to TRBJ2-7, with D perhaps TRBD1 (5 bases). CDR1 and CDR2 from the germline V gene are SGHDN and FVKESK. The CDR3 is 16 amino acids. Between the trimmed V and J ends, which lost 0 bases and 3 bases, there was a span of 15 bases. The CDR3 region is CASSQERVSGNYEQYF. The DNA of the CDR3 is TGTGCCAGCAGCCAAGAAAGAGTTTCAGGGAACTACGAGCAGTACTTC.

This clone appeared once. The CDR3: CAWKGQGLPSNQPQHF. DNA for the CDR3: TGTGCCTGGAAAGGACAGGGGCTTCCCTCCAATCAGCCCCAGCATTTT. V and J are TRBV30 and TRBJ1-5; 9 bases agree with TRBD1. The CDR3 sequence is 16 residues long. Germline lookup yields CDR1 GTSNPN and CDR2 SVGIG (reference sequence). Germline trimming cut 4 bases from V and 3 bases from J; bases unmatched to any gene: 10.

The chain employs TRBV27 and TRBJ1-6; a possible D gene is TRBD1 (5 bases). CDR3 size: 12 residues. CDR1 and CDR2 (germline): MNHEY, SMNVEV (reference sequence). V gave up 8 bases and J gave up 14 bases, with 16 bases separating them. CDR3 coding DNA: TGTGCCAGCCTCTCTTTTGGGGGGGCCCTCCACTTT. Its translation is CASLSFGGALHF.

This CDR3 reads CASNPTGEGGYTF. The CDR3 nucleotides read TGTGCCAGCAACCCGACAGGGGAAGGAGGCTACACCTTC. V is TRBV28 and J is TRBJ1-2; TRBD1 aligns across 8 bases. Germline lookup yields CDR1 MDHEN and CDR2 SYDVKM. Trimming cost V 7 bases and J 8 bases; bases outside gene matches: 9. The CDR3 contains 13 residues.

This clone came up a few times. The CDR3 DNA reads TGTGCCAGCAGTCCGACGGGGACAGGGACCTATGGCTACACCTTC. Translating it yields CASSPTGTGTYGYTF. This chain links TRBV28 with TRBJ1-2; TRBD1 matches at 9 bases. This CDR3 has 15 residues. Germline assignment: CDR1 MDHEN and CDR2 SYDVKM. V gave up 5 bases and J gave up 4 bases; unmatched junction bases: 8.

The V gene is TRBV10-2, the J gene TRBJ1-3, with D possibly being TRBD1 (6 bases). This CDR3 spans 17 amino acids. V dropped 4 bases and J dropped 0 bases, with 16 bases sitting between them. The germline CDR1 and CDR2 sequences are WSHSY and SAAADI. The CDR3 DNA sequence: TGCGCCAGCAGTGTAACAGGACAGTCGAGCTCTGGAAACACCATATATTTT. Its translation is CASSVTGQSSSGNTIYF.

The chain joins TRBV6-6 to TRBJ1-2; D uncertain. Germline CDR1 reads MNHNY; CDR2 reads SVGAGI (reference sequence). The CDR3 totals 13 residues. Trimming took 3 bases from V and 8 from J, leaving 13 bases between them. The CDR3 DNA reads TGTGCCAGCAGTTATGCCCTACGGTCGGGCTACACCTTC. It yields the protein CASSYALRSGYTF.

This chain connects TRBV4-1 to TRBJ2-7; TRBD1 agrees at 9 bases. The CDR3 length is 13 residues. Per the germline V gene, CDR1 is MGHRA and CDR2 is YSYEKL. Germline trimming cut 4 bases from V and 9 bases from J; bases unmatched to any gene: 7. CDR3 coding DNA: TGCGCCAGCAGCCTGGACAGGGGCGACGGGCAGTACTTC. Its translation: CASSLDRGDGQYF.

The gene calls are TRBV9 and TRBJ2-2, with 7 bases identical to TRBD2. The CDR3 contains 14 residues. The ends lost 0 bases at V and 6 bases at J; junction bases unmatched: 2. The germline CDR1 and CDR2 sequences are SGDLS and YYNGEE. The chain's CDR3 is CASSVGAGAGELFF. In DNA, the CDR3 is TGTGCCAGCAGCGTAGGGGCGGGGGCCGGGGAGCTGTTTTTT. Supplemented by reference TRBV9 and TRBJ2-2, the full variable domain reads DSGVTQTPKHLITATGQRVTLRCSPRSGDLSVYWYQQSLDQGLQFLIQYYNGEERAKGNILERFSAQQFPDLHSELNLSSLELGDSALYFCASSVGAGAGELFFGEGSRLTVL.

The chain joins TRBV28 to TRBJ2-3, with D perhaps matching TRBD2 (5 bases). The CDR3 extends over 14 amino acids. With 3 bases removed from V and 1 base from J, the gap between germline ends came to 8 bases. Per germline, CDR1 MDHEN and CDR2 SYDVKM. This chain's CDR3 is CASSFLSGTDTQYF. The CDR3, as DNA: TGTGCCAGCAGTTTCCTTAGCGGCACAGATACGCAGTATTTT.

DNA of the CDR3: TGCGCCAGCAGCCAAACTTCCGTGGGACAGGGTAGCGCAGATACGCAGTATTTT. This sequence encodes CASSQTSVGQGSADTQYF. The rearrangement joins TRBV4-1 to TRBJ2-3; 9 nucleotides agree with TRBD1. Trimming removed 2 bases from V and 4 bases from J; junction bases left unmatched: 13. The CDR3 runs to 18 residues. Germline V gene lookup returns CDR1 MGHRA and CDR2 YSYEKL.

V usage is TRBV28 and J usage is TRBJ2-3; 7 bases match TRBD2. V shed 4 bases and J 2 bases; nucleotides not matched to a gene: 3. Germline V gene data show CDR1 as MDHEN and CDR2 as SYDVKM. This CDR3 contains 14 residues. This chain's CDR3 is CASSSGGTTDTQYF. For the CDR3, the DNA is TGTGCCAGCAGTTCGGGAGGCACCACAGATACGCAGTATTTT.

This clone was seen a handful of times. The chain recombines TRBV29-1 with TRBJ2-5; D might be TRBD1 (6 bases). Germline CDR1 SQVTM, CDR2 ANQGSEA. This CDR3 is 13 amino acids long. Trimming removed 4 bases at V and 4 bases at J, with 13 bases between. The CDR3 bases are TGCAGCGTTGGTCAGGGGATAGGAGAGACCCAGTACTTC. Its translation is CSVGQGIGETQYF.